This T cell receptor (beta chain) stems from a study of blood T cell repertoires in COVID-19. Assay used: immunoSEQ multiplex PCR; TCRdb lists only in-frame clones, some missing. The sample yields more than 300,000 clones, around 89% seen once. The sequence derives from a woman aged 18-29 years who had recovered from COVID-19. The sample was PBMCs or T cells enriched from blood (not recorded which).

The DNA for the CDR3 is TGTGCCAGCAAGTGGGACAGGGGAGGGACCGGGGAGCTGTTTTTT. This codes for CASKWDRGGTGELFF. The gene calls are TRBV6-5 and TRBJ2-2, with 10 bases that match TRBD1. The germline CDR1 and CDR2 sequences are MNHEY and SVGAGI. V lost 7 bases and J lost 5; bases outside the gene matches: 7. The CDR3 consists of 15 residues.